Below, 4 T cell receptor beta chains from the same sample are listed, as sequenced in a study of blood T cell repertoires in COVID-19. TCRdb's table, derived via immunoSEQ multiplex PCR, lists solely in-frame clones and lacks some. The repertoire holds about 260,000 clones, with over 65% as singletons. The sequenced sample consisted of peripheral blood. The receptor set was obtained from a man in his sixties who had recovered from COVID-19.

The J gene is TRBJ1-5, the V gene TRBV6-1; D is perhaps TRBD1 (6 bases). With 1 base removed from V and 8 bases from J, the gap between germline ends came to 15 bases. The CDR3 covers 15 residues. The germline V gene encodes CDR1 MNHNS and CDR2 SASEGT. The CDR3 sequence is CASSEGGTPVEPQHF. CDR3 nucleotides: TGTGCCAGCAGTGAAGGGGGGACACCGGTGGAGCCCCAGCATTTT.

This CDR3 is CASSPQLPEQYF. CDR3 sequence (DNA): TGTGCCAGCTCACCACAGCTACCCGAGCAGTACTTC. V and J are TRBV18 and TRBJ2-7; D gene unclear. The length of the CDR3 is 12 residues. Germline V gives CDR1 KGHSH, CDR2 LQKENI. V lost 1 base and J lost 6, with 7 bases in between.

The V call is TRBV3-1 (or the pseudogene TRBV3-2), the J call TRBJ2-1; 11 bases match TRBD2. Germline CDR1 and CDR2: LGHDT and YNNKEL (reference sequence). Trimming took 7 bases from V and 9 from J; bases not matched to a gene: 11. The CDR3 length is 15 residues. The DNA for the CDR3 is TGTGCCAGCACCGCGGGACTAGCGGTATTCGGTGAGCAGTTCTTC. This sequence encodes CASTAGLAVFGEQFF.

The chain has TRBV6-6 and TRBJ2-7; D perhaps matches TRBD1 (5 bases). V lost 3 bases and J 4 bases, leaving 13 bases between the germline ends. Per the germline V gene, CDR1 is MNHNY and CDR2 is SVGAGI (reference sequence). This CDR3 is built from 14 residues. The CDR3 region is CASSYGDQGYEQYF. The DNA for the CDR3 is TGTGCCAGCAGTTATGGTGATCAGGGTTACGAGCAGTACTTC.